The entry below describes one TCR beta chain. Positive magnetic bead selection was used to isolate CD4+ and CD8+ cells; purity was checked by flow cytometry. This sample stems from a study of somatic mutations in cytotoxic T cells in rheumatoid arthritis. On the study more broadly: Blood samples of 30 to 35 ml were drawn from patients (in EDTA) right after diagnosis and before any treatment.

Some clones are missing from TCRdb's copy, which holds only in-frame ones; the method was immunoSEQ multiplex PCR. The data show 20,000 to 25,000 clones, approximately 80% seen once. The CDR3 runs to 15 residues. CDR1 SNHLY and CDR2 FYNNEI come from the germline V gene. Trimming removed 1 base from V and 3 bases from J, with 11 bases in between. This sequence joins TRBV2 and TRBJ2-3; D is possibly TRBD1 (5 bases). Sequences were obtained from CD8+ T cells sorted from blood. This clonotype was sampled from an adult with rheumatoid arthritis. The CDR3 spells CASSEGARETDTQYF. The CDR3 DNA is TGTGCCAGCAGTGAAGGGGCCAGGGAAACAGATACGCAGTATTTT.